This T cell receptor (beta chain) stems from a study of a mutant IDH1 vaccine in newly diagnosed glioma. Study background: The start of vaccination came 4-6 weeks after radiotherapy alone, or with temozolomide cycles. Sex among treated patients split about 62% male, about 40% female; mean age was approximately 41 years. The therapy given earlier, which was standard therapy, consisted of radiotherapy, temozolomide, or both, and most of the patients received both.

This table comes from immunoSEQ multiplex PCR, and its TCRdb copy is limited to in-frame clones, with some not included. The table shows roughly 28,000 clones, with under 85% occurring only once. As regards this clone: As yet, its antigen is unknown.

The CDR3 has 15 residues. The germline V gene encodes CDR1 LNHNV and CDR2 YYDKDF (reference sequence). V was trimmed by 5 bases and J by 5 bases, leaving 15 bases between them. Noted time point: week 5, during vaccination. Doses comprised 300 ug of mutant IDH1 20-mer peptide each, plus topical imiquimod. The chain uses TRBV15 and TRBJ1-4; unclear D gene. This TCR was recovered from a man aged 40-50 years with glioma. Some clones in this sample may be carry-over from other donors' samples. This material consisted of PBMCs, taken from a glioma patient whose treatment included an IDH1 peptide vaccine. DNA for the CDR3: TGTGCCACCAGCGCTACCGGACTAGCAAATGAAAAACTGTTTTTT. As protein: CATSATGLANEKLFF.